A selection of T cell receptor beta chains follows, all from one sample in a study of follicular helper T cells after annual influenza vaccination. Using immunoSEQ multiplex PCR, the repertoire was profiled, and TCRdb retains in-frame clones only, with some absent. The data show about 11,000 clones, under 80% seen once. The sequences come from CXCR5- memory CD4+ T cells sorted from blood, collected 6 weeks after influenza vaccination. All receptors come from an adult who received the influenza vaccine. The CDR3 runs from the conserved cysteine through the conserved F or W. The D gene is left open where the match is weak.

TRBD1	TRBV19	TRBJ1-5	CASSSDRLFRQPQHF	TGTGCCAGTAGTTCGGACAGGCTTTTTAGGCAGCCCCAGCATTTT
-	TRBV5-1	TRBJ2-1	CASSPLPGENEQFF	TGCGCCAGCAGCCCCCTTCCGGGGGAGAATGAGCAGTTCTTC
TRBD1	TRBV4-3	TRBJ1-4	CASSQVGQGGKLFF	TGCGCCAGCAGCCAAGTAGGACAGGGGGGAAAACTGTTTTTT
-	TRBV7-9	TRBJ2-1	CASTYWGTPGREFF	TGTGCCAGCACCTATTGGGGAACCCCGGGACGGGAGTTCTTC
-	TRBV27	TRBJ1-1	CASSPFGQGVGRTEAFF	TGTGCCAGCAGTCCCTTTGGGCAAGGGGTTGGGCGCACTGAAGCTTTCTTT
TRBD2	TRBV5-4	TRBJ2-7	CASTYLGGSYEQYF	TGTGCCAGCACCTATCTGGGAGGGAGCTACGAGCAGTACTTC
-	TRBV6-4	TRBJ2-3	CASSLAYDTDTQYF	TGTGCCAGCAGCCTAGCGTATGACACAGATACGCAGTATTTT
-	TRBV19	TRBJ1-3	CASRPASGNTIYF	TGTGCCAGTAGACCGGCATCTGGAAACACCATATATTTT
TRBD1	TRBV6-4	TRBJ2-5	CASSRQGRKETQYF	TGTGCCAGCAGCAGACAGGGGAGGAAAGAGACCCAGTACTTC
-	TRBV9	TRBJ2-7	CASSPSVGASLRDEQYF	TGTGCCAGCAGCCCCTCCGTGGGGGCGTCCCTTAGGGACGAGCAGTACTTC
TRBD1	TRBV6-1	TRBJ1-4	CASSSRTGLNEKLFF	TGTGCCAGCAGTTCAAGGACAGGGTTAAATGAAAAACTGTTTTTT
-	TRBV2	TRBJ2-7	CASTTGPYEQYF	TGTGCCAGCACTACAGGGCCCTACGAGCAGTACTTC